Listed below are T cell receptor beta chains from one sample, sequenced in a study of CD8 T cells in ankylosing spondylitis. TCRdb reprocessed the 5' RACE reads via MiXCR and lists one record per CDR3 protein. The table lists 100,000 to 150,000 distinct CDR3 sequences, about 6.5% of them singletons. The source material was blood, either unsorted or a sorted T cell fraction (not recorded which). The source of these receptors is a male donor with ankylosing spondylitis or in good health (not recorded which). Both conserved end residues are part of each CDR3. D genes are given only for firm matches. Some rows mark clone size as missing; the rest say once, few, many or name a class of expanded clone.

clone_size j_call d_call v_call cdr3_nt cdr3_aa
many TRBJ2-1 . TRBV20-1 TGCAGTGCTAGAGATCGACAGGCCTACAATGAGCAGTTCTTC CSARDRQAYNEQFF
many TRBJ2-3 TRBD1 TRBV7-3 TGTGCCAGCAGCCCACTGGGACAGCGCCCCGCAGATACGCAGTATTTT CASSPLGQRPADTQYF
. TRBJ1-5 . TRBV6-6 TGTGCCAGCTCAAGAGGGGTCAATCAGCCCCAGCATTTT CASSRGVNQPQHF
few TRBJ2-2 . TRBV20-1 TGCTGTGCTAGAGTGGAGCGGGTGACGAACACCGGGGAGCTGTTTTTT CCARVERVTNTGELFF
many TRBJ1-4 . TRBV9 TGTGCCAGCAGCGTAGGGGTAGGGGCGACTAATGAAAAACTGTTTTTT CASSVGVGATNEKLFF
many TRBJ1-4 TRBD1 TRBV12-3/TRBV12-4 TGTGCCAGCAGTTTAAGGGACAGCCTTAATGAAAAACTGTTTTTT CASSLRDSLNEKLFF
many TRBJ1-1 . TRBV7-9 TGTGCCAGCAGCTTATTTGGGTGGACTGAAGCTTTCTTT CASSLFGWTEAFF
few TRBJ2-1 TRBD1 TRBV23-1 TGCGCCAGCAGTCAGTCGACAGGGGGCGCGTACAATGAGCAGTTCTTC CASSQSTGGAYNEQFF
many TRBJ1-5 . TRBV5-1 TGCGCCAGCAGCTTGGGTAGCAATCAGCCCCAGCATTTT CASSLGSNQPQHF
many TRBJ2-1 . TRBV20-1 TGCAGTGCCGCGCCAGGTTATGAGCAGTTCTTC CSAAPGYEQFF
many TRBJ2-1 . TRBV2 TGTGCCACCACAGGCTACAATGAGCAGTTCTTC CATTGYNEQFF
many TRBJ2-3 . TRBV5-1 TGCGCCAGCAGGATAGGACTTTCAGATACGCAGTATTTT CASRIGLSDTQYF
many TRBJ1-4 TRBD1 TRBV6-1 TGTGCCAGCAGCACCGACAGGGGCGGCGAAAAACTGTTTTTT CASSTDRGGEKLFF
many TRBJ1-4 . TRBV12-3/TRBV12-4 TGTGCCAGCCGTGGTGGTGGTAATGAAAAACTGTTTTTT CASRGGGNEKLFF
many TRBJ1-1 . TRBV29-1 TGCATCGCGACAGGGAACACTGAAGCTTTCTTT CIATGNTEAFF
many TRBJ2-5 . TRBV27 TGTGCCAGCAGTCCTCGGTTGGGAGAGACCCAGTACTTC CASSPRLGETQYF
many TRBJ2-7 TRBD2 TRBV27 TGTGCCAGCAGTATGGGACTAGAGAGCTACGAGCAGTACTTC CASSMGLESYEQYF
many TRBJ1-5 . TRBV5-5 TGTGCCAGCAGCTTGGACAGAGATAGCAATCAGCCCCAGCATTTT CASSLDRDSNQPQHF
many TRBJ2-5 . TRBV9 TGTGCCAGCAGCCCCTCCCCCAGGGTCCGTGAGACCCAGTACTTC CASSPSPRVRETQYF
many TRBJ1-3 . TRBV12-3/TRBV12-4 TGTGCCAGCAGTTTTAAGGTCTCTGGAAACACCATATATTTT CASSFKVSGNTIYF
many TRBJ1-1 . TRBV11-2 TGTGCCAGCAGCTTAGTTGGGGGCCTGAACACTGAAGCTTTCTTT CASSLVGGLNTEAFF
many TRBJ1-2 . TRBV12-3/TRBV12-4 TGTGCCAGCAGTTTAGGGCGGGGGATGAATGGCTACACCTTC CASSLGRGMNGYTF
few TRBJ1-5 . TRBV29-1 TGCAGCGCCATTGGGGATAGCAATCAGCCCCAGCATTTT CSAIGDSNQPQHF
. TRBJ2-2 TRBD2 TRBV6-4 TGTGCCAGCAGTGAAGCGGGGGAGAACACCGGGGAGCTGTTTTTT CASSEAGENTGELFF
many TRBJ2-1 . TRBV10-3 TGTGCCATCAGCCCGGGGAGCGGAGAGTACAATGAGCAGTTCTTC CAISPGSGEYNEQFF
once TRBJ2-3 . TRBV5-1 TGCGCCAGCAGCTTCTACGGCTTCCCCACAGATACGCAGTATTTT CASSFYGFPTDTQYF
many TRBJ1-3 . TRBV20-1 TGCAGTGCTAGCCAGTATAGGGGAAGCTCTGGAAACACCATATATTTT CSASQYRGSSGNTIYF
many TRBJ2-7 . TRBV2 TGTGCCAGCAGGGAACCTGGCAGGGGGGTAACCTACGAGCAGTACTTC CASREPGRGVTYEQYF
many TRBJ1-3 . TRBV20-1 TGCAGTGCTAGAGTTGCAGGCGCCGCCTCTGGAAACACCATATATTTT CSARVAGAASGNTIYF
. TRBJ1-1 TRBD1 TRBV7-2 TGTGCCAGCAGCTTCCCAGGACAGGGGGGGAACACTGAAGCTTTCTTT CASSFPGQGGNTEAFF
many TRBJ1-1 TRBD1 TRBV18 TGTGCCAGCTCGGACAGGGGGGGGAACACTGAAGCTTTCTTT CASSDRGGNTEAFF
many TRBJ2-5 . TRBV5-5 TGTGCCAGCAGCCCGGTCAATGTATTGGCCTCCAGGGTAGGGACCCAGTACTTC CASSPVNVLASRVGTQYF
many TRBJ1-5 TRBD1 TRBV20-1 TGCAGTGCTAGATGGGACAGGGGGAACAATCAGCCCCAGCATTTT CSARWDRGNNQPQHF
many TRBJ1-1 . TRBV3-1 TGTGCCAGCAGCCAGGGGAGGGGCACTGAAGCTTTCTTT CASSQGRGTEAFF
many TRBJ1-1 . TRBV5-1 TGCGCCAGCAGCAGCTGGGGACAGAACACTGAAGCTTTCTTT CASSSWGQNTEAFF
. TRBJ1-1 . TRBV5-5 TGTGCCAGCAGTATCTGGAGGGGAACTGAAGCTTTCTTT CASSIWRGTEAFF
few TRBJ2-6 . TRBV10-3 TGTGCCATCAGTGGCGCTTCGGGCTCCACAGGCTCTGGGGCCAACGTCCTGACTTTC CAISGASGSTGSGANVLTF
many TRBJ2-7 . TRBV20-1 TGCAGTGCTAGACCCGGGGCGGAATACTACGAGCAGTACTTC CSARPGAEYYEQYF
many TRBJ2-1 . TRBV20-1 TGCAGTGCTCACGGCGAAATCACCTACAATGAGCAGTTCTTC CSAHGEITYNEQFF
many TRBJ2-1 . TRBV5-1 TGCGCCAGCAGCTTGGAGATGGCGGGTGAGCAGTTCTTC CASSLEMAGEQFF
many TRBJ2-3 . TRBV20-1 TGCAGTGCTAGAGATCTAGTAAGGGATACGCAGTATTTT CSARDLVRDTQYF
many TRBJ2-3 . TRBV10-3 TGTGCCATTAGCCCAACCCCCACAGATACGCAGTATTTT CAISPTPTDTQYF
few TRBJ2-5 . TRBV27 TGTGCCAGCAGTCCAACCCGGCCCGTACGGGGCCAAGAGACCCAGTACTTC CASSPTRPVRGQETQYF
many TRBJ2-1 . TRBV11-3 TGTGCCAGCAGCTTCGTGGGGGGAAGGAGTGAGCAGTTCTTC CASSFVGGRSEQFF
many TRBJ2-7 . TRBV18 TGTGCCAGCTCACCACTTACCGGACAAGCAAAAAACTTC CASSPLTGQAKNF
many TRBJ2-1 . TRBV20-1 TGCAGTGCTCCCAGGGATCGGTCTAGGAATGAGCAGTTCTTC CSAPRDRSRNEQFF
many TRBJ1-2 . TRBV5-1 TGCGCCAGCAGCTTGGAGCCCGCCCGACCGGGCTACACCTTC CASSLEPARPGYTF
many TRBJ2-7 TRBD2 TRBV10-2 TGCGCCAGCAGTGAGATGGGTGGGGGGGAGTACTTC CASSEMGGGEYF
. TRBJ2-3 . TRBV19 TGTGCCAGTAAACGACATATCACAGATACGCAGTATTTT CASKRHITDTQYF
many TRBJ2-3 . TRBV6-5 TGTGCCAGCAGTTACTCCGAGGGGGAAGAAGATACGCAGTATTTT CASSYSEGEEDTQYF
. TRBJ2-7 . TRBV7-2 TGTGCCAGCAGCTCATTCGGGGGTTACGAGCAGTACTTC CASSSFGGYEQYF
many TRBJ1-5 . TRBV18 TGTGCCAGCTCAGGAGGGGACGGAAATCAGCCCCAGCATTTT CASSGGDGNQPQHF
many TRBJ2-3 . TRBV20-1 TGCAGTGCTAGGGGAGAGTTTGGCACAGATACGCAGTATTTT CSARGEFGTDTQYF
. TRBJ2-6 . TRBV7-8 TGTGCCAGCAGCTTATATCAACGGGGGGCCAACGTCCTGACTTTC CASSLYQRGANVLTF
many TRBJ2-5 . TRBV5-1 TGCGCCAGCAGCTTCGGTCCAGCGGAGACCCAGTACTTC CASSFGPAETQYF
many TRBJ2-1 . TRBV12-3/TRBV12-4 TGTGCCAGCACCCCTTACTGGAGCTCCTACAATGAGCAGTTCTTC CASTPYWSSYNEQFF
. TRBJ1-2 . TRBV7-9 TGTGCCAGCAGCTTAGAGCGCCTGACAGATGGCTACACCTTC CASSLERLTDGYTF
. TRBJ2-2 . TRBV5-1 TGCGCCAGCAGCCCCTCGGACAGACGGAACACCGGGGAGCTGTTTTTT CASSPSDRRNTGELFF